This T cell receptor (beta chain) was identified during a study of T cells in Graves' hyperthyroidism and ophthalmopathy (dated by TCRdb to 2018 to 2020). Background for the entire study: Peripheral blood was collected at initial diagnosis, before any treatment. According to the paper, TCR Vbeta CDR3 sequencing was carried out on some 140 peripheral blood samples, which came from fewer than 50 ophthalmopathy, roughly 75 hyperthyroidism and some 17 progressor patients. Once sampling was done, hyperthyroidism patients were given methimazole at a starting dose of 30 mg daily, whereas ophthalmopathy patients were given high-dose intravenous methylprednisolone. The approximately 95 discovery patients were divided at random into training and test sets in a 7:3 ratio. Whether ophthalmopathy could be predicted prospectively was tested in an independent validation cohort made up of about 20 hyperthyroidism patients plus 17 patients who later progressed to ophthalmopathy. In addition, the study compared T-cell repertoires in thyroid tissue and in blood from several Graves' hyperthyroidism patients. To identify distinguishing TCR V-J signatures, a discovery cohort of 90 to 100 patients was used, comprising under 45 with Graves' ophthalmopathy and 57 with stable Graves' hyperthyroidism. Overall results and qualifications from the work: No statistical method was used to set the sample size in advance, and investigators knew the group allocation. A model built on a 13 V-J signature distinguished ophthalmopathy from stable hyperthyroidism, reaching around 87% sensitivity and 81.08% specificity in cross-validation and 80%/75% in testing. Most expanded thyroid clonotypes (frequency above 0.001) were also detected in blood, a finding suggesting that blood repertoires may reflect thyroid immune responses. During validation, the model predicted progression to ophthalmopathy a median of roughly six months ahead of onset, with 60% to 71% sensitivity and 72% to 85% specificity.

TCR beta CDR3 regions were amplified from RNA transcripts. For the first round of RT-PCR on the TCR CDR3, the HTBI primer set was used together with the Qiagen OneStep RT-PCR kit. A second multiplex PCR round built the libraries, followed by size selection and purification. Sequencing of the libraries was done on an Illumina HiSeq2000 using paired-end 100 bp reads. On the authors' methods: SOAPnuke was used to process the raw data, with reads discarded if the reads contained adapters or uncalled bases, had a mean Phred below 15, or lacked an exact constant-primer or identifier match. High-quality paired reads were merged with COPE v1.2.5, and unique nucleotide sequences were defined as clonotypes. Clonotypes were aligned to IMGT TRBV, TRBD and TRBJ reference segments using MiTCR v1.1. Analysis was restricted to V-J combinations with a frequency above 0.0001, which covered about 99% of repertoires. A TCS score was defined as the ratio of F50 (clonal expansion) to E x V (chaos), with BLOSUM62-based TCRdist applied between CDR3 peptides within each V-J. Welch's t-statistics and random forest reduced roughly 530 V-J features to 10 to 15, which were used in a naive Bayes classifier (R e1071). TCRdb took the public reads, trimmed them with fastp at Q25, ran MiXCR for clone calling and kept in-frame beta chains. Each record represents a unique CDR3 protein, reported with the most common genes and DNA among its rows. In this record, the V and J calls reflect TCRdb's handling and not the investigators' own analysis. Counted in this sample were 300,000 to 400,000 distinct CDR3 sequences; about 12% of them appeared once. Roughly 9.2% of the sample lies in the top ten.

The sample holds many counts of this clonotype. The antigen it binds to is not known. Within one base of it there is no much larger clone, and no base qualities were kept. Looking up the germline V gene yields CDR1 MNHNS and CDR2 SASEGT. The CDR3, from cysteine to phenylalanine, totals 17 residues. Of the read, only the CDR3 DNA is kept; its 51 bases are in frame from base 1. Trimming leaves V shorter by 6 bases and J shorter by 3 bases, with the junction holding 5 bases beyond the gene matches. Stable Graves' hyperthyroidism was defined as the absence of progression to ophthalmopathy over 18 months of follow-up. Hyperthyroidism patients were newly diagnosed, had a disease duration of under 2 months, and were aged 18 to 65 years. The study excluded patients with uncontrolled infections, other autoimmune diseases, pregnancy or lactation. Diagnoses relied on clinical symptoms, serum thyroxine and TRAb, thyroid ultrasound and orbital computed tomography. Ficoll-Paque density gradient centrifugation was used to isolate PBMCs from 10 ml of fresh peripheral blood. Total RNA was extracted with Trizol reagent, and quality was checked on an Agilent 2100 Bioanalyzer.

The rearrangement combines TRBV6-1 with TRBJ2-1; TRBD2 fits 16 bases in the junction. This sequence originates from a woman aged 18-29 years with Graves' hyperthyroidism. The material sequenced was blood. This receptor carries the CDR3 CASSQGTSGGDYNEQFF. Read as DNA, the sequence is TGTGCCAGCAGCCAGGGGACTAGCGGGGGGGACTACAATGAGCAGTTCTTC.